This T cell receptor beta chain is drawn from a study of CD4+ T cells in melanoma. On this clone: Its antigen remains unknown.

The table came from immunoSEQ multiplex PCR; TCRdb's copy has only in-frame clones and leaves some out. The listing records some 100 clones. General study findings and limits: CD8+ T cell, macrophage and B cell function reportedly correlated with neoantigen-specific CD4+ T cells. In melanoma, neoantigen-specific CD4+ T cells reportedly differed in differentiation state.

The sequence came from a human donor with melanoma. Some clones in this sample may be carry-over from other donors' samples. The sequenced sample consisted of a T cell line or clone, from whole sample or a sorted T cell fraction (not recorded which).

CDR3 DNA: TGTGCCTGTGAGGGGGACAGGACGGGCTCCTACAATGAGCAGTTCTTC. Translated, it gives CACEGDRTGSYNEQFF. The chain combines TRBV30 with TRBJ2-1, with 8 bases identical to TRBD1. This CDR3 is 16 amino acids long. Per germline, CDR1 GTSNPN and CDR2 SVGIG (reference sequence). V dropped 6 bases and J dropped 0; count of bases not matched to a gene: 10.